One sample yielded the 24 T cell receptor beta chains listed below, sequenced in a study of early T cells in non-severe SARS-CoV-2 infection. Each CDR3 protein is one row after TCRdb ran MiXCR on the 5' RACE reads. The profile shows approximately 81,000 distinct CDR3 sequences, more than 12% of them singletons. Specimen: whole blood. These receptors all come from an adult who was a healthcare worker with PCR-confirmed SARS-CoV-2 infection or an uninfected control (not recorded which).

About this clonotype: Mismatch with germline at one junction end may stem from a read error. The chain is built from TRBV29-1 and TRBJ1-2, with no clear D. Germline CDR1 is SQVTM and CDR2 is ANQGSEA. The CDR3 has 12 amino acids. The CDR3 reads CSGAGVRDGHTF. DNA for the CDR3: TGCAGCGGGGCCGGCGTGCGCGATGGCCACACCTTC.

This clonotype has just a few counts. The CDR3 bases are TGTGCCATCAGTGAGTCGTGGACAGGGGCTGGCAATGAGCAGTTCTTC. It yields the protein CAISESWTGAGNEQFF. The chain recombines TRBV10-3 with TRBJ2-1; 9 bases match TRBD1. The germline CDR1 and CDR2 sequences are ENHRY and SYGVKD. With 0 bases clipped from V and 6 bases from J, the junction kept 6 bases outside the gene matches. The CDR3 covers 16 residues.

This rearrangement joins TRBV9 to TRBJ2-3; 11 bases agree with TRBD2. J was trimmed by 0 bases and V by 1 base; bases with no gene match: 1. This CDR3 comprises 16 residues. CDR1 is SGDLS, CDR2 YYNGEE, per germline. The CDR3 DNA reads TGTGCCAGCAGCGTAAGACTAGCGGGGAGCACAGATACGCAGTATTTT. It is translated as CASSVRLAGSTDTQYF.

This clonotype was picked up many times. The V call is TRBV21-1, the J call TRBJ1-5; the D call in the table, TRBD1, was not verified against the DNA. TRBV21-1 is a recognized pseudogene. The CDR3 loop spans 14 amino acids. CDR3 sequence: CASSKVRGVQPQHF. DNA of the CDR3: TGTGCCAGCAGCAAAGTCAGGGGGGTTCAGCCCCAGCATTTT.

This chain uses TRBV7-9 with TRBJ2-1; 13 bases are a match to TRBD2. With 5 bases clipped from V and 5 bases from J, the junction kept 3 bases outside the gene matches. The germline V gene has CDR1 SEHNR and CDR2 FQNEAQ (reference sequence). There are 15 residues in the CDR3. The CDR3 bases are TGTGCCAGCAGCCCGGGGACTAGCGGGGACAATGAGCAGTTCTTC. It specifies CASSPGTSGDNEQFF.

The CDR3 here is CASSPSVRGSPYSGNTIYF. The CDR3 region has the DNA TGTGCCAGCAGCCCATCAGTCAGGGGCTCGCCCTACTCTGGAAACACCATATATTTT. The chain combines TRBV7-6 with TRBJ1-3; D might be TRBD1 (6 bases). Germline V gene lookup returns CDR1 SGHVS and CDR2 FNYEAQ. V was clipped by 5 bases and J by 0 bases, with 23 bases between them. The CDR3 covers 19 residues.

The CDR3 DNA is TGTGCCAGCAGTGAAGCGTCTAGCGGGGCAGATACGCAGTATTTT. Protein: CASSEASSGADTQYF. The J gene is TRBJ2-3, the V gene TRBV2, with TRBD2 matching over 9 bases. Germline V gene data show CDR1 as SNHLY and CDR2 as FYNNEI. Germline trimming cut 0 bases from V and 4 bases from J; bases unmatched to any gene: 2. The CDR3 totals 15 residues.

The rearrangement links TRBV3-1 to TRBJ2-7; D not resolved. V dropped 4 bases and J dropped 3 bases, with 7 bases sitting between them. The CDR3 totals 12 residues. The germline gives CDR1 LGHDT, CDR2 YNNKEL (reference sequence). The CDR3 protein is CASSLVDYEQYF. CDR3 in DNA: TGTGCCAGCAGCCTTGTGGACTACGAGCAGTACTTC.

The CDR3 nucleotides are TGTGCCAGCAGCTTGACCGGGACAGGCACAGATACGCAGTATTTT. Translated, it gives CASSLTGTGTDTQYF. This chain uses TRBV6-5 with TRBJ2-3, with 7 bases identical to TRBD1. The CDR3 is made up of 15 amino acids. Germline CDR1 is MNHEY and CDR2 is SVGAGI. The V and J ends lost 6 bases and 1 base, in that order; junction bases with no gene match: 7.

The J gene is TRBJ1-1, the V gene TRBV7-3; tentative D call: TRBD1 (5 bases). The V and J ends lost 5 bases and 8 bases respectively, with 12 bases between them. In germline, CDR1 is SGHTA, CDR2 FQGTGA. The CDR3 is 12 amino acids. The CDR3 nucleotides are TGTGCCAGCAGCCCCTCGCCAGGGGAAGCTTTCTTT. It yields the protein CASSPSPGEAFF.

V and J are TRBV11-2 and TRBJ2-7; TRBD1 is a possible D gene (6 bases). This CDR3 is built from 16 residues. Germline V gives CDR1 SGHAT, CDR2 FQNNGV. V gave up 7 bases and J gave up 4 bases, with 23 bases separating them. In DNA, the CDR3 is TGTGCCAGCACCCCAACCACAGGGATCAGGGGTTACGAGCAGTACTTC. It codes for CASTPTTGIRGYEQYF.

The gene calls are TRBV27 and TRBJ2-1; TRBD2 matches 8 bases. The CDR3 runs to 14 residues. The V and J ends lost 7 bases and 4 bases, in that order; junction bases with no gene match: 6. Per the germline V gene, CDR1 is MNHEY and CDR2 is SMNVEV (reference sequence). CDR3 sequence: CASMGLAGYNEQFF. The CDR3 DNA reads as TGTGCCAGCATGGGGCTAGCGGGTTACAATGAGCAGTTCTTC.

This clonotype has only a few counts. The rearrangement uses TRBV11-1 and TRBJ2-3; D could derive from TRBD1 or TRBD2 (5 bases each). V was trimmed by 3 bases and J by 2 bases, leaving 9 bases between them. CDR1 is SGHAT, CDR2 FQDESV, per germline (reference sequence). This CDR3 spans 14 amino acids. The CDR3 protein is CASSLLGTTDTQYF. CDR3 DNA: TGTGCCAGCAGCTTGCTGGGGACCACAGATACGCAGTATTTT. The full variable domain, rest sourced from reference TRBV11-1 and TRBJ2-3, is EAEVAQSPRYKITEKSQAVAFWCDPISGHATLYWYRQILGQGPELLVQFQDESVVDDSQLPKDRFSAERLKGVDSTLKIQPAELGDSAMYLCASSLLGTTDTQYFGPGTRLTVL.

V usage is TRBV6-1 and J usage is TRBJ2-3; D gene unclear. Germline CDR1 MNHNS, CDR2 SASEGT. V dropped 0 bases and J dropped 4 bases, with 8 bases sitting between them. CDR3 length: 14 residues. The CDR3 DNA sequence: TGTGCCAGCAGTGAAGCCCGGTTCCCAGATACGCAGTATTTT. This translates into CASSEARFPDTQYF.

This clonotype was counted ten times or more. The chain links TRBV10-2 to TRBJ2-5; possible D gene TRBD2, 6 bases. V lost 4 bases and J 5 bases, leaving 17 bases between the germline ends. Germline CDR1 is WSHSY and CDR2 is SAAADI. The CDR3 consists of 15 residues. CDR3 residues: CASSVYPGGRETQYF. CDR3 DNA: TGCGCCAGCAGTGTTTACCCCGGGGGACGGGAGACCCAGTACTTC.

The chain has TRBV5-1 and TRBJ1-4, with a weak D call TRBD1 (6 bases). Germline V gives CDR1 SGHRS, CDR2 YFSETQ. This CDR3 comprises 16 residues. Trimming took 2 bases from V and 8 from J, leaving 19 bases between them. Here the CDR3 DNA reads TGCGCCAGCAGCTTAGGACAGTCCACTGGAAAGGAAAAACTGTTTTTT. Protein: CASSLGQSTGKEKLFF.

As concerns this clonotype: Possible read error: a much larger clone is one base away. The V gene is TRBV19, the J gene TRBJ1-5; 7 bases match TRBD1. This CDR3 spans 16 amino acids. Germline-derived CDR1 and CDR2 are LNHDA and SQIVND (reference sequence). Here the CDR3 reads CASSRTGAFSDQPQHF. Written as DNA, the CDR3 is TGTGCCAGTAGTCGGACAGGAGCTTTTAGCGATCAGCCCCAGCATTTT.

In the case of this clonotype: Just one base apart from a much larger clone, this may be a read error. V gene TRBV19 combines with J gene TRBJ1-2; D not resolved. This CDR3 is 10 amino acids long. V dropped 5 bases and J dropped 10 bases, with 8 bases sitting between them. The germline V gene has CDR1 LNHDA and CDR2 SQIVND (reference sequence). CDR3 DNA: TGTGCCAGTAGTTCTACAATCTACACCTTC. Its translation: CASSSTIYTF.

There are a few counts of this clonotype. V usage is TRBV27 and J usage is TRBJ2-1; 13 positions match TRBD2. Germline trimming cut 5 bases from V and 7 bases from J; bases unmatched to any gene: 23. The CDR3 is 21 residues long. Germline V gives CDR1 MNHEY, CDR2 SMNVEV (reference sequence). In DNA, the CDR3 is TGTGCCAGCAGTCCTATTGTCCGGTCGGCACTAGCGGGAGGGTCCAGTAATGAGCAGTTCTTC. It translates to CASSPIVRSALAGGSSNEQFF.

This clonotype occurred many times. The rearrangement links TRBV7-3 to TRBJ2-2; the D is unclear. V lost 3 bases, J lost 0 bases, and 2 bases lay in between. Looked up from germline, CDR1 is SGHTA and CDR2 is FQGTGA. The CDR3 totals 13 residues. Here the CDR3 reads CASSFSNTGELFF. CDR3 nucleotides: TGTGCCAGCAGCTTCTCGAACACCGGGGAGCTGTTTTTT.

The chain recombines TRBV19 with TRBJ1-5, with a tentative D call TRBD1 (5 bases). Between the trimmed V and J ends, which lost 7 bases and 6 bases, there was a span of 16 bases. Germline values: CDR1 LNHDA, CDR2 SQIVND (reference sequence). The CDR3 consists of 14 residues. For the CDR3, the DNA is TGTGCCAGTAAACTCCGGGACGTTAGTCAGCCCCAGCATTTT. Translated: CASKLRDVSQPQHF.

This chain links TRBV7-2 with TRBJ2-2; weak D call: TRBD2 (5 bases). Germline CDR1 SGHTA, CDR2 FQGNSA. The CDR3 covers 16 residues. The germline V and J ends were trimmed by 2 bases and 4 bases, with 14 bases remaining between them. CDR3 coding DNA: TGTGCCAGCAGCTTAAGGGCTCGGGGTACCACCGGGGAGCTGTTTTTT. Encoded protein: CASSLRARGTTGELFF.

This clonotype was picked up many times. V gene TRBV6-2 or TRBV6-3 combines with J gene TRBJ2-7; 9 nucleotides agree with TRBD2. The CDR3 covers 18 residues. V was pared by 5 bases and J by 0 bases, with 14 bases of the junction left unmatched. Germline V gives CDR1 MNHEY, CDR2 SVGEGT. CDR3 residues: CASSPLGGRAPSSYEQYF. CDR3 coding DNA: TGTGCCAGCAGTCCTCTCGGCGGGAGGGCCCCCAGCTCCTACGAGCAGTACTTC.

The sample holds a few counts of this clonotype. The chain joins TRBV10-2 to TRBJ2-3; D is ambiguous. This CDR3 is 14 amino acids long. V was shortened by 5 bases and J by 6 bases, with 15 bases between the two germline ends. Germline CDR1 reads WSHSY; CDR2 reads SAAADI. The chain's CDR3 is CASSLILPPDTQYF. CDR3 sequence (DNA): TGCGCCAGCAGTCTAATACTCCCGCCCGATACGCAGTATTTT.